The clone carrying this T cell receptor (beta chain) has at least ten counts. Naive CD8 T cells were sorted as CD8+CD4-CCR7+CD45RA+. TCRdb reprocessed the PCR reads with MiXCR, giving one entry per CDR3 protein. Here the sample spans about 640,000 distinct CDR3 sequences, 15% to 20% being singletons. The sample belongs to a study of molecular identifiers for immune sequencing clone quantification. The CDR3 contains 18 residues. Trimming cost V 0 bases and J 1 base; bases outside gene matches: 11. Germline lookup yields CDR1 DFQATT and CDR2 SNEGSKA (reference sequence). Sequencing input: naive CD8+ T cells from blood, with Jurkat cell RNA spiked in. Subset indicated: FACS-sorted CD8+CD4-CCR7+CD45RA+ naive T cells. The chain combines TRBV20-1 with TRBJ2-5, with 10 bases matching TRBD1. This TCR derives from a human donor in good health. Some libraries in this study had Jurkat cell RNA spiked in. CDR3 amino acids: CSARDLDPTGGRQETQYF. The CDR3 DNA reads TGCAGTGCTAGAGATCTAGACCCGACAGGGGGCCGCCAAGAGACCCAGTACTTC.